This section outlines one T cell receptor (beta chain) sequence together with its context. The V and J ends lost 2 bases and 9 bases respectively, with 17 bases between them. In germline, CDR1 is GTSNPN, CDR2 SVGIG (reference sequence). The CDR3 covers 14 residues. Authors' methods: Reference gene primer amplification gave estimated nucleated cell counts. Generated by immunoSEQ multiplex PCR, the TCRdb table keeps only in-frame clones and is missing some. V, J and clone size derive from that table, while D and trimming were established from the DNA sequence. The table records some 250,000 clones, around 90% of them present only once. The record originates from a study of blood T cell repertoires in COVID-19. Study at large: Researchers got acute and convalescent COVID-19 samples from the United States, Italy and Spain. T cells, B-cell-depleted T cells, or PBMCs supplied cDNA or gDNA.

This sequence joins TRBV30 and TRBJ1-3; the D is unclear. Sequenced material: peripheral blood. This TCR came from a human donor in a cohort sampled during active COVID-19. The CDR3 spells CAWSPIPTGATIYF. The CDR3 DNA reads TGTGCCTGGAGTCCTATCCCAACTGGTGCCACCATATATTTT.